This TCR beta chain stems from a study of blood T cell repertoires in COVID-19. Study details: Samples representing acute and convalescent COVID-19 were sourced from the United States, Italy and Spain. PBMCs, B-cell-depleted T cells, or T cells provided the cDNA or gDNA that made up the material.

This CDR3 has 14 amino acids. V shed 1 base and J 4 bases; nucleotides not matched to a gene: 3. Germline V gene lookup returns CDR1 LGHNA and CDR2 YNFKEQ. In Seattle, patients joined the study during active infection and were tracked longitudinally. Produced via immunoSEQ multiplex PCR; TCRdb's table is partial and in-frame only. Here the sample spans fewer than 450,000 clones, about 87% being singletons. This clone was observed a handful of times. The source of this sequence is a woman aged 50 to 65 with COVID-19, enrolled during active disease. Sequenced material: peripheral blood. The gene calls are TRBV4-2 and TRBJ2-7, with 8 bases identical to TRBD2. CDR3 DNA: TGTGCCAGCAGCCAAGCGGGAGGGGGGTACGAGCAGTACTTC. The encoded protein is CASSQAGGGYEQYF.